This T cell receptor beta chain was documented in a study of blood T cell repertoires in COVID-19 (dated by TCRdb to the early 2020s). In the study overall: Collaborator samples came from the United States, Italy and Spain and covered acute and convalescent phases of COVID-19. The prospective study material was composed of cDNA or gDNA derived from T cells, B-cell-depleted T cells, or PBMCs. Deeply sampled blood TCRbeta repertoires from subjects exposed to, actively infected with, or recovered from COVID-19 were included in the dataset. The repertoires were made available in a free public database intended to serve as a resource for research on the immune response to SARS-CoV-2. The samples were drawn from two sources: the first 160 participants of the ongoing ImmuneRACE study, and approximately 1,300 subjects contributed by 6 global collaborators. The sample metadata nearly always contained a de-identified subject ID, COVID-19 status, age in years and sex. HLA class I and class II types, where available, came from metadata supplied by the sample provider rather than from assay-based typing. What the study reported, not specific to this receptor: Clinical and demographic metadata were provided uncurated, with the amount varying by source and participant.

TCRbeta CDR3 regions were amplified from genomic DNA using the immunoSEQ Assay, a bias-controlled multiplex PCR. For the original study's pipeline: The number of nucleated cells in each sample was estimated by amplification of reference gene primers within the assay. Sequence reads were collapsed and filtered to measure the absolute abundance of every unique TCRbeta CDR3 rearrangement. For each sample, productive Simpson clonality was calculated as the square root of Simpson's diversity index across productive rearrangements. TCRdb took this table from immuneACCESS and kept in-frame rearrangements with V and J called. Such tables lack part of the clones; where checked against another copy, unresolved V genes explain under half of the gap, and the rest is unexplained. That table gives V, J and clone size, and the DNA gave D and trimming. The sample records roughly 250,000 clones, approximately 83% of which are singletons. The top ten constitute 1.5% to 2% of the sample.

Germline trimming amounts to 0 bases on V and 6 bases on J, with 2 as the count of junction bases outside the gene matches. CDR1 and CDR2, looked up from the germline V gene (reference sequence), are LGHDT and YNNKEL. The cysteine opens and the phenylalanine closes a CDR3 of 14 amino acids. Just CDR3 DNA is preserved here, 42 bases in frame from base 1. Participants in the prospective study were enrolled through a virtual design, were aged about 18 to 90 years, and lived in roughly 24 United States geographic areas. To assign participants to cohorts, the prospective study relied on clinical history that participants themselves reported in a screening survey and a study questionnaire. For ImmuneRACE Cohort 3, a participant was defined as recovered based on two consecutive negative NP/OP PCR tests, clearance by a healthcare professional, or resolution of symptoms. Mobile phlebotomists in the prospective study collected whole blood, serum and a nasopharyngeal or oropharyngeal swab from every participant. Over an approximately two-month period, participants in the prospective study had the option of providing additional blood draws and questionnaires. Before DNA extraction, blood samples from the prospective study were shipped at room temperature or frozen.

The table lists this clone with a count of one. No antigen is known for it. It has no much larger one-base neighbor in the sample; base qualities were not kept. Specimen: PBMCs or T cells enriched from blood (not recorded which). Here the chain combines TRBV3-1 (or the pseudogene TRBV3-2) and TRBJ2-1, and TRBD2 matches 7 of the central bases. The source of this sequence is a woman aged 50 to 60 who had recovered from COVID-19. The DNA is TGTGCCAGCAGCCAAGACTGGGAGGGCAATGAGCAGTTCTTC. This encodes CASSQDWEGNEQFF.